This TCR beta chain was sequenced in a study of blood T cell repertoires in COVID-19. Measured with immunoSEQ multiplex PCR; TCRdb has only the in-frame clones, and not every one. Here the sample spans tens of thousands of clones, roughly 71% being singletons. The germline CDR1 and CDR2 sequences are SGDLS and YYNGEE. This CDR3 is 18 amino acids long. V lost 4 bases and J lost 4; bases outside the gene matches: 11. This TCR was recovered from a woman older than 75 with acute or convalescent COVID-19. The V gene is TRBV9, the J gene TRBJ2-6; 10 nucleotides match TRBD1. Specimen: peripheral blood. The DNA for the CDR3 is TGTGCCAGCAGCCCCACCGTTGGGACAGGGGACGGGGCCAACGTCCTGACTTTC. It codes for CASSPTVGTGDGANVLTF. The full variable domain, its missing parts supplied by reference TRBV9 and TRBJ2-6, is DSGVTQTPKHLITATGQRVTLRCSPRSGDLSVYWYQQSLDQGLQFLIQYYNGEERAKGNILERFSAQQFPDLHSELNLSSLELGDSALYFCASSPTVGTGDGANVLTFGAGSRLTVL.